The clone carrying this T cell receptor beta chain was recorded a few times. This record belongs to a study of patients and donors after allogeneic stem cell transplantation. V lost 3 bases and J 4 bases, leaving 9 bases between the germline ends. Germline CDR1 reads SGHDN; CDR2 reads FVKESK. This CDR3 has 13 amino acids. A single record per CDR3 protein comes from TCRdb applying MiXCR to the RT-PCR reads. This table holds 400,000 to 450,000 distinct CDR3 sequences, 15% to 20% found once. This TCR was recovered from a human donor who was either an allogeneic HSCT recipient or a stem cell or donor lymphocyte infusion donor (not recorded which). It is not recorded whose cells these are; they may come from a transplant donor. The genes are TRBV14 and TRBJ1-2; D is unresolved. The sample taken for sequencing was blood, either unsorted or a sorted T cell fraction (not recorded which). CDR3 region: CASSHANSYGYTF. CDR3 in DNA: TGTGCCAGCAGCCACGCGAACAGCTATGGCTACACCTTC. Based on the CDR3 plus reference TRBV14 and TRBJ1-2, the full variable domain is EAGVTQFPSHSVIEKGQTVTLRCDPISGHDNLYWYRRVMGKEIKFLLHFVKESKQDESGMPNNRFLAERTGGTYSTLKVQPAELEDSGVYFCASSHANSYGYTFGSGTRLTVV.